Shown below are 25 T cell receptor beta chains from a single sample sequenced in a study of cytomegalovirus exposure and HLA in healthy donors. The protocol was immunoSEQ multiplex PCR, while the TCRdb copy is restricted to in-frame clones and leaves out a portion. Among about 250,000 clones listed, 87% were seen once. The sequencing input was PBMCs. These receptors were taken from a man younger than 30 in good health and CMV-seropositive.

A few counts support this clone. The V call is TRBV5-1, the J call TRBJ2-6; D remains unclear. This CDR3 has 14 amino acids. CDR1 and CDR2 from the germline V gene are SGHRS and YFSETQ. V was trimmed by 5 bases and J by 0 bases, leaving 6 bases between them. CDR3 sequence reads: CASRDSSGANVLTF. DNA for the CDR3: TGCGCCAGCAGGGATTCCTCTGGGGCCAACGTCCTGACTTTC.

The chain carries TRBV6-5 and TRBJ2-5, with D maybe TRBD1 (6 bases). The V end lost 6 bases, the J end lost 7 bases, and 9 bases lay between the germline ends. This CDR3 is 11 amino acids long. CDR1 and CDR2 from the germline V gene are MNHEY and SVGAGI. Here the CDR3 DNA reads TGTGCCAGCAGCCGGGACACGACCCAGTACTTC. Its translation: CASSRDTTQYF.

The chain couples TRBV4-1 to TRBJ2-7; D perhaps matches TRBD2 (6 bases). This CDR3 comprises 15 residues. The V gene's germline CDR1 is MGHRA and CDR2 YSYEKL. The ends were cut back, 4 bases at V and 4 bases at J, with 17 bases in the middle. The CDR3 DNA sequence: TGCGCCAGCAGCCTGTCGGAGGAGGGCATTTACGAGCAGTACTTC. It yields the protein CASSLSEEGIYEQYF.

The chain links TRBV14 to TRBJ2-1; D possibly corresponds to TRBD1 (5 bases). This CDR3 comprises 13 residues. The germline V and J ends were trimmed by 4 bases and 6 bases, with 10 bases remaining between them. Germline V gene lookup returns CDR1 SGHDN and CDR2 FVKESK. This chain's CDR3 is CASSLPGFNEQFF. For the CDR3, the DNA is TGTGCCAGCAGCCTCCCAGGGTTCAATGAGCAGTTCTTC.

The chain employs TRBV4-1 and TRBJ2-3; perhaps D is TRBD1 or TRBD2 (5 bases each). The germline CDR1 and CDR2 sequences are MGHRA and YSYEKL. Trimming took off 0 bases at V and 4 bases at J, with 14 bases between the two ends. The CDR3 totals 16 residues. The CDR3 loop is CASSQEGRVRSDTQYF. CDR3 DNA: TGCGCCAGCAGCCAAGAGGGGCGGGTGAGATCAGATACGCAGTATTTT.

V is TRBV19 and J is TRBJ1-2; weak D call: TRBD1 (6 bases). The CDR3 totals 15 residues. With 5 bases removed from V and 4 bases from J, the gap between germline ends came to 17 bases. Germline-derived CDR1 and CDR2 are LNHDA and SQIVND (reference sequence). The CDR3 here is CASSPRTALSYGYTF. The CDR3, as DNA: TGTGCCAGTAGTCCGCGGACAGCGCTTTCCTATGGCTACACCTTC.

The chain employs TRBV29-1 and TRBJ2-1, with D uncertain. In germline, CDR1 is SQVTM, CDR2 ANQGSEA. Trimming stripped 0 bases from V and 10 bases from J, with 7 bases between. The CDR3 covers 11 residues. The CDR3 DNA follows: TGCAGCGTTGAAGATTTGGTGGAGCAGTTCTTC. Translating it yields CSVEDLVEQFF.

The chain carries TRBV15 and TRBJ2-1, with 9 bases lining up with TRBD2. The CDR3 runs to 17 residues. V was clipped by 0 bases and J by 4 bases; unmatched bases: 7. Germline values: CDR1 LNHNV, CDR2 YYDKDF (reference sequence). Here the CDR3 reads CATSRDLALAGYNEQFF. The DNA of the CDR3 is TGTGCCACCAGCAGAGATCTTGCACTAGCGGGTTACAATGAGCAGTTCTTC. The full variable domain, with the rest looked up from reference TRBV15 and TRBJ2-1, is DAMVIQNPRYQVTQFGKPVTLSCSQTLNHNVMYWYQQKSSQAPKLLFHYYDKDFNNEADTPDNFQSRRPNTSFCFLDIRSPGLGDTAMYLCATSRDLALAGYNEQFFGPGTRLTVL.

This clone was seen only a few times. The V and J genes are TRBV19 and TRBJ2-3; TRBD1 agrees at 10 bases. This CDR3 contains 24 residues. Looked up from germline, CDR1 is LNHDA and CDR2 is SQIVND (reference sequence). J lost 2 bases, V lost 1 base, and 27 bases had no gene match. For the CDR3, the DNA is TGTGCCAGTAGTATAGCGCGCCGGGACAGGGGTCGTGCGACCGCGGGAGGAAACACAGATACGCAGTATTTT. Amino acid sequence: CASSIARRDRGRATAGGNTDTQYF. The full variable domain, its missing parts supplied by reference TRBV19 and TRBJ2-3, is DGGITQSPKYLFRKEGQNVTLSCEQNLNHDAMYWYRQDPGQGLRLIYYSQIVNDFQKGDIAEGYSVSREKKESFPLTVTSAQKNPTAFYLCASSIARRDRGRATAGGNTDTQYFGPGTRLTVL.

The rearrangement links TRBV5-1 to TRBJ2-5; the D gene is possibly TRBD2 (6 bases). This CDR3 spans 13 amino acids. Trimming took off 2 bases at V and 5 bases at J, with 10 bases between the two ends. Germline assignment: CDR1 SGHRS and CDR2 YFSETQ. The CDR3: CASSFQRGETQYF. The DNA for the CDR3 is TGCGCCAGCAGCTTTCAACGGGGGGAGACCCAGTACTTC. Supplemented by reference TRBV5-1 and TRBJ2-5, the full variable domain reads KAGVTQTPRYLIKTRGQQVTLSCSPISGHRSVSWYQQTPGQGLQFLFEYFSETQRNKGNFPGRFSGRQFSNSRSEMNVSTLELGDSALYLCASSFQRGETQYFGPGTRLLVL.

This clone appeared a single time. The chain joins TRBV27 to TRBJ2-7; 12 nucleotides match TRBD2. Germline V gene sequence: CDR1 MNHEY, CDR2 SMNVEV (reference sequence). The CDR3 spans 16 residues. The trim removed 4 bases at V and 3 bases at J, leaving 7 bases unmatched. CDR3 sequence reads: CASSSKRLAGVYEQYF. CDR3 sequence (DNA): TGTGCCAGCAGTTCGAAAAGACTAGCGGGAGTCTACGAGCAGTACTTC.

The rearrangement links TRBV29-1 to TRBJ1-2; 8 nucleotides align to TRBD1. After removal of 6 bases from V and 9 bases from J, the junction contained 9 bases not matched to a gene. The CDR3 loop spans 12 amino acids. Germline CDR1 SQVTM, CDR2 ANQGSEA. In DNA form, the CDR3 reads TGCAGCGTGACAGGGGCTGAAGGGAGCTACACCTTC. Amino acid sequence: CSVTGAEGSYTF.

This chain uses TRBV5-1 with TRBJ1-5; D gene uncertain. With 4 bases removed from V and 5 bases from J, the gap between germline ends came to 13 bases. In germline, CDR1 is SGHRS, CDR2 YFSETQ. This CDR3 is built from 14 residues. For the CDR3, the DNA is TGCGCCAGCAGCCTCGACGGACCCCATCAGCCCCAGCATTTT. Translated: CASSLDGPHQPQHF.

This rearrangement joins TRBV27 to TRBJ1-5; D gene ambiguous. This CDR3 has 14 amino acids. The V gene's germline CDR1 is MNHEY and CDR2 SMNVEV (reference sequence). V was cut by 2 bases and J by 1 base, with 6 bases left in between. For the CDR3, the DNA is TGTGCCAGCAGTTTAGACGGGAGCAATCAGCCCCAGCATTTT. This codes for CASSLDGSNQPQHF.

The chain uses TRBV6-1 and TRBJ2-1, with 11 bases matching TRBD1. In germline, CDR1 is MNHNS, CDR2 SASEGT. J gave up 7 bases and V 4 bases, and 3 bases lay outside the gene matches. The CDR3 sequence is 14 residues long. DNA for the CDR3: TGTGCCAGCAGTGGGACAGGGGGCAAGAATGAGCAGTTCTTC. Protein product: CASSGTGGKNEQFF.

V and J are TRBV11-2 and TRBJ2-1; D is undetermined. V lost 5 bases, J lost 6 bases, and 14 bases lay in between. Germline lookup yields CDR1 SGHAT and CDR2 FQNNGV. The CDR3 has 14 amino acids. Here the CDR3 DNA reads TGTGCCAGCAGCCCTGGACGGATTTTCAATGAGCAGTTCTTC. It codes for CASSPGRIFNEQFF.

The V and J genes are TRBV5-1 and TRBJ2-3; D not resolved. Trimming shortened V by 4 bases and J by 6 bases, and 9 bases separated the two germline ends. This CDR3 is 12 amino acids long. Per the germline V gene, CDR1 is SGHRS and CDR2 is YFSETQ. CDR3 nucleotides: TGCGCCAGCAGCGCGGACCGGGATACGCAGTATTTT. Its translation: CASSADRDTQYF.

V gene TRBV10-3 combines with J gene TRBJ2-7, with D perhaps TRBD2 (6 bases). There are 13 residues in the CDR3. Germline V gene data show CDR1 as ENHRY and CDR2 as SYGVKD. V lost 7 bases and J 4 bases, leaving 14 bases between the germline ends. Here the CDR3 reads CAITASEQYEQYF. CDR3 nucleotide sequence: TGTGCCATCACGGCTAGCGAGCAGTACGAGCAGTACTTC.

The chain is built from TRBV7-7 and TRBJ2-1; the match to TRBD1 covers 9 bases. Trimming removed 4 bases from V and 8 bases from J; junction bases left unmatched: 6. Germline-derived CDR1 and CDR2 are SSHAT and FNYEAQ (reference sequence). CDR3 length: 14 amino acids. CDR3 residues: CASSSGTGWDEQFF. CDR3 nucleotide sequence: TGTGCCAGCAGCTCCGGGACAGGGTGGGATGAGCAGTTCTTC.

This clone has more than one count but fewer than ten. An end of the junction differs from the germline gene, which may be a read error. The rearrangement joins TRBV13 to TRBJ2-2, with D possibly TRBD2 on 5 matching bases. Germline V gene data show CDR1 as PRHDT and CDR2 as FYEKMQ (reference sequence). This CDR3 region has 15 residues. The CDR3 is CASSLGQRNNGELFF. The CDR3 nucleotides are TGTGCCAGCAGCTTAGGTCAGCGGAACAACGGGGAGCTGTTTTTT.

In the case of this clone: Other DNA sequences of this sample code for an identical CDR3. The chain is built from TRBV27 and TRBJ2-7, with a possible D match to TRBD2 (6 bases). CDR3 length: 13 residues. Germline V CDR1 and CDR2: MNHEY, SMNVEV (reference sequence). V was clipped by 5 bases and J by 4 bases, with 12 bases between them. The CDR3, as DNA: TGTGCCAGCAGTGCTGACCGGGGGTACGAGCAGTACTTC. This translates into CASSADRGYEQYF.

This clone was counted once. The chain couples TRBV19 to TRBJ1-1, with D hard to call. V was clipped by 2 bases and J by 4 bases, with 11 bases between them. Per germline, CDR1 LNHDA and CDR2 SQIVND (reference sequence). The CDR3 sequence is 14 residues long. The CDR3 region has the DNA TGTGCCAGTAGTATACGGGCGGTGGGCACTGAAGCTTTCTTT. This sequence encodes CASSIRAVGTEAFF.

The chain employs TRBV20-1 and TRBJ2-3, with no clear D. The ends were cut back, 5 bases at V and 5 bases at J, with 8 bases in the middle. The CDR3 sequence is 11 residues long. Germline lookup yields CDR1 DFQATT and CDR2 SNEGSKA (reference sequence). CDR3 sequence (DNA): TGCAGTGCTCTCTCGGGAGATACGCAGTATTTT. Amino acids: CSALSGDTQYF.

The chain carries TRBV7-2 and TRBJ2-1, with 8 nucleotides matching TRBD2. Germline V gives CDR1 SGHTA, CDR2 FQGNSA. Trimming at V came to 2 bases and at J to 7 bases, leaving 4 bases not matched to a gene. The CDR3 loop spans 14 amino acids. The CDR3 sequence is CASSLNPSGNEQFF. CDR3 coding DNA: TGTGCCAGCAGCTTAAACCCTAGCGGGAATGAGCAGTTCTTC.

The genes are TRBV10-3 and TRBJ1-2; D not certain. Trimming pared 0 bases from V and 0 bases from J, leaving 11 bases between. The CDR3 has 16 residues. Germline CDR1 is ENHRY and CDR2 is SYGVKD. The CDR3 sequence: CAISESMYQTNYGYTF. CDR3 coding DNA: TGTGCCATCAGTGAGTCGATGTACCAGACTAACTATGGCTACACCTTC.